The 4 T cell receptor beta chains reported below all come from one sample, sequenced in a study of blood T cell repertoires in COVID-19. Profiled with immunoSEQ multiplex PCR; TCRdb holds only in-frame clones, not every one. The sample contains about 190,000 clones, 75% to 90% of which appear only once. The specimen sequenced was peripheral blood. These receptor sequences come from a woman between 35 and 50 years old with acute or convalescent COVID-19.

This clone was seen once. The J gene is TRBJ1-2, the V gene TRBV12-2; TRBD1 is the table's D call and was not checked against the DNA. TRBV12-2 is reported as a pseudogene. This CDR3 region has 18 residues. CDR3 DNA: TGTGCAAGTCGCTTAGGGAAGACAGGGAAAGGGAGGAACTATGGCTACACCTTC. Translation gives CASRLGKTGKGRNYGYTF.

Details on this clone: One end of the junction is discordant with germline, which a read error may explain. The rearrangement links TRBV29-1 to TRBJ2-1; D may be TRBD1 (5 bases). The CDR3 loop spans 17 amino acids. Germline V CDR1 and CDR2: SQVTM, ANQGSEA. The CDR3 spells CRVVWAGPPVGRNEQFF. The CDR3 region has the DNA TGCCGCGTTGTATGGGCAGGGCCTCCGGTCGGGCGGAATGAGCAGTTCTTC.

V usage is TRBV14 and J usage is TRBJ1-2; 7 positions match TRBD1. The CDR3 totals 14 residues. Germline-derived CDR1 and CDR2 are SGHDN and FVKESK. V lost 1 base and J lost 3; bases outside the gene matches: 2. This chain's CDR3 is CASSQVGQYYGYTF. The CDR3 DNA sequence: TGTGCCAGCAGCCAAGTGGGACAGTACTATGGCTACACCTTC.

The chain employs TRBV19 and TRBJ1-5, with D tentatively TRBD1 (6 bases). The CDR3 runs 15 residues. V was shortened by 4 bases and J by 6 bases, with 16 bases between the two germline ends. CDR1 is LNHDA and CDR2 is SQIVND in the germline V gene (reference sequence). The CDR3 DNA reads as TGTGCCAGTAGTAGGGACATCCGAGGGAGTCAGCCCCAGCATTTT. It is translated as CASSRDIRGSQPQHF.